In its sample, the clone carrying this T cell receptor beta chain was seen many times. The antigen is not known. Germline CDR1 reads SGHAT; CDR2 reads FQNNGV. Trimming left V 0 bases short and J 6 bases short, with 9 bases between. The CDR3 length is 13 residues. The data originate from a study of T cells in Graves' hyperthyroidism and ophthalmopathy. Overall study results and limits: Progression to ophthalmopathy was predicted a median of 6.5 months early.

TCR beta CDR3 region amplification was performed from RNA transcripts. First-round RT-PCR targeting the TCR CDR3 was performed with the HTBI primer set. TCRdb itself ran the multiplex PCR reads through MiXCR, one entry per CDR3 protein. Here the sample spans 660,000 or so distinct CDR3 sequences, 20% to 25% being singletons. Source material: blood. The receptor was derived from a man younger than 45 with Graves' ophthalmopathy. The V gene is TRBV11-2, the J gene TRBJ2-7, with D perhaps matching TRBD2 (5 bases). Here the CDR3 reads CASSLEAAGEQYF. In nucleotides, the CDR3 is TGTGCCAGCAGCTTAGAGGCGGCGGGCGAGCAGTACTTC.